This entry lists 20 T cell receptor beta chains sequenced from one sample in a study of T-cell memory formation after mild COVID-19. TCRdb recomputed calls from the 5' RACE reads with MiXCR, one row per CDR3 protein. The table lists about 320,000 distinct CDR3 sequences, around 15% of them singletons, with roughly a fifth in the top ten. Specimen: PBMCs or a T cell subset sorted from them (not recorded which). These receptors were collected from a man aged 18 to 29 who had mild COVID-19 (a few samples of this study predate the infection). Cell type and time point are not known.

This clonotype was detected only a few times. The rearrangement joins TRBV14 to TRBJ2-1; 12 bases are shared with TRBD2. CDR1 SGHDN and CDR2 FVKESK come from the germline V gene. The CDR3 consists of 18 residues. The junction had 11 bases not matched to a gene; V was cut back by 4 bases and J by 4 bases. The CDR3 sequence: CASSPGSTTSGGYNEQFF. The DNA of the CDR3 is TGTGCCAGCAGCCCCGGATCCACGACTAGCGGGGGTTACAATGAGCAGTTCTTC. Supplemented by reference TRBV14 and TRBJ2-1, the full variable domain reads EAGVTQFPSHSVIEKGQTVTLRCDPISGHDNLYWYRRVMGKEIKFLLHFVKESKQDESGMPNNRFLAERTGGTYSTLKVQPAELEDSGVYFCASSPGSTTSGGYNEQFFGPGTRLTVL.

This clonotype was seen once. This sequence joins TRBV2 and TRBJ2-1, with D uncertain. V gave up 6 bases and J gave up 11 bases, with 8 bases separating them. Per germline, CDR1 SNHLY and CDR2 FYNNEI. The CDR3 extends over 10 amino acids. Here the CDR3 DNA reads TGTGCCAGCAGAGAGACCCAGCAGTTCTTC. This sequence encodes CASRETQQFF.

CDR3 in amino acids: CASSVGGNSGNTIYF. The CDR3, as DNA: TGTGCCAGCAGCGTTGGCGGTAACTCTGGAAACACCATATATTTT. The chain employs TRBV9 and TRBJ1-3; D gene ambiguous. V gave up 2 bases and J gave up 0 bases, with 9 bases separating them. This CDR3 region has 15 residues. CDR1 SGDLS and CDR2 YYNGEE come from the germline V gene. Full variable domain (missing parts from reference TRBV9 and TRBJ1-3): DSGVTQTPKHLITATGQRVTLRCSPRSGDLSVYWYQQSLDQGLQFLIQYYNGEERAKGNILERFSAQQFPDLHSELNLSSLELGDSALYFCASSVGGNSGNTIYFGEGSWLTVV.

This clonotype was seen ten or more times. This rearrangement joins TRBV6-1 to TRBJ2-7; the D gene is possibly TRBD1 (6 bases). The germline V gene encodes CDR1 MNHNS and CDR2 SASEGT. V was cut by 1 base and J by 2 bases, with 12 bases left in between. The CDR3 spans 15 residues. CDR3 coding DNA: TGTGCCAGCAGTGAAGTGAGGGGGTCCCCCTACGAGCAGTACTTC. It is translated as CASSEVRGSPYEQYF.

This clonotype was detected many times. The CDR3 spells CASSPPGGFYEQYF. The DNA of the CDR3 is TGTGCCAGCAGTCCACCGGGGGGGTTCTACGAGCAGTACTTC. The rearrangement uses TRBV6-5 and TRBJ2-7; the match to TRBD2 covers 8 bases. V lost 5 bases, J lost 3 bases, and 6 bases stayed unmatched. The CDR3 sequence is 14 residues long. The germline CDR1 and CDR2 sequences are MNHEY and SVGAGI.

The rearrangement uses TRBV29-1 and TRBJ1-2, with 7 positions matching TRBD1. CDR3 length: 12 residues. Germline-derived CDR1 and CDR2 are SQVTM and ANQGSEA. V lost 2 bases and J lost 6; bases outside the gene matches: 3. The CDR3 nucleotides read TGCAGCGTTGAATGGACAGGCCATGGCTACACCTTC. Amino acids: CSVEWTGHGYTF. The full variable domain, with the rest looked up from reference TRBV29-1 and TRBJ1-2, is SAVISQKPSRDICQRGTSLTIQCQVDSQVTMMFWYRQQPGQSLTLIATANQGSEATYESGFVIDKFPISRPNLTFSTLTVSNMSPEDSSIYLCSVEWTGHGYTFGSGTRLTVV.

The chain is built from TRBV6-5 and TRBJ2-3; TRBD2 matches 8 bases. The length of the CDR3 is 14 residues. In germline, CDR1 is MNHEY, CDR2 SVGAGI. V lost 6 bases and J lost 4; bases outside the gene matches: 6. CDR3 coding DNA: TGTGCCAGCAGACCGCCGGGACTAGCAGATACGCAGTATTTT. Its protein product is CASRPPGLADTQYF.

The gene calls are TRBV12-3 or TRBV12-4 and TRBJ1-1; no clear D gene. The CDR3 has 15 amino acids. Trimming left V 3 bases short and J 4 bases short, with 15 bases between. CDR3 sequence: CASSLVGNEATEAFF. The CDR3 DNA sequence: TGTGCCAGCAGTTTGGTGGGAAACGAGGCCACTGAAGCTTTCTTT.

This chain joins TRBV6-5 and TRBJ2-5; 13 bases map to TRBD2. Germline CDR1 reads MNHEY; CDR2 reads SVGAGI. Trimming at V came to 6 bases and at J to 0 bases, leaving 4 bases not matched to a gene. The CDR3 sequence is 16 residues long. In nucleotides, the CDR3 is TGTGCCAGCAGAGGGACTAGCGGGACTAACCAAGAGACCCAGTACTTC. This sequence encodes CASRGTSGTNQETQYF.

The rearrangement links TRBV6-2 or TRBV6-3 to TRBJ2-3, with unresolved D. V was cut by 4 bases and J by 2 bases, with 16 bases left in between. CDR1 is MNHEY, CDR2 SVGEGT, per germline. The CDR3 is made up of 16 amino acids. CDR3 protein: CASSFGQTFPTDTQYF. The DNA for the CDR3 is TGTGCCAGCAGTTTCGGCCAAACATTCCCCACAGATACGCAGTATTTT.

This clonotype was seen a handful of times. The CDR3 DNA sequence: TGTGCCAGCAGTTTGCCTCCTGGCTATGGCTACACCTTC. Protein sequence: CASSLPPGYGYTF. The chain carries TRBV28 and TRBJ1-2; the D is unclear. Germline V gives CDR1 MDHEN, CDR2 SYDVKM. The V end was cut by 3 bases, the J end by 4 bases, with 9 bases between. The CDR3 totals 13 residues.

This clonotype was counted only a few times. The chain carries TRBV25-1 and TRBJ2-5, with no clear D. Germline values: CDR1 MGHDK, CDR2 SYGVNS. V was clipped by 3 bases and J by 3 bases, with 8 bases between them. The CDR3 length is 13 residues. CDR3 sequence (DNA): TGTGCCAGCAGTGATCTCGAAAAAGAGACCCAGTACTTC. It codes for CASSDLEKETQYF.

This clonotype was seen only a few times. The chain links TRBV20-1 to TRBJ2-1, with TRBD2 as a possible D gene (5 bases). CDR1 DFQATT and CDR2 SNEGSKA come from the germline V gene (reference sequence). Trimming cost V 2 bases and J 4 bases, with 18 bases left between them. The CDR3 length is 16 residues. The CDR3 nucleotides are TGCAGTGCTAGACCCTCCGGGGTAGCGAGGTACAATGAGCAGTTCTTC. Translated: CSARPSGVARYNEQFF.

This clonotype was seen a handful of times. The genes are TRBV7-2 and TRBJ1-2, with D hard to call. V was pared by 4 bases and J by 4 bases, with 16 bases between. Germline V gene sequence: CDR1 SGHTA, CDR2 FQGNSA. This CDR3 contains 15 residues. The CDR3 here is CASSSAVALSYGYTF. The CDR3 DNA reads TGTGCCAGCAGCTCAGCGGTTGCCCTATCCTATGGCTACACCTTC.

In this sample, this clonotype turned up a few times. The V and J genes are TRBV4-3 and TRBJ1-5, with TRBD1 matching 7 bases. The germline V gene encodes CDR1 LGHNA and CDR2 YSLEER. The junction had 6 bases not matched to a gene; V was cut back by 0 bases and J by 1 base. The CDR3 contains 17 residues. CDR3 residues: CASSQDPGGISNQPQHF. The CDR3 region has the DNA TGCGCCAGCAGCCAAGATCCAGGGGGGATAAGCAATCAGCCCCAGCATTTT.

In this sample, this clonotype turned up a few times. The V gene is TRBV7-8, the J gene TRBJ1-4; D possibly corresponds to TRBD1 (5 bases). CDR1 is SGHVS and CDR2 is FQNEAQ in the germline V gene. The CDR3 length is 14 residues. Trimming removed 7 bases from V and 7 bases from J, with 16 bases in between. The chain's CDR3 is CASTLRGAGEKLFF. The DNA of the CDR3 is TGTGCCAGCACCCTCCGGGGCGCGGGTGAAAAACTGTTTTTT.

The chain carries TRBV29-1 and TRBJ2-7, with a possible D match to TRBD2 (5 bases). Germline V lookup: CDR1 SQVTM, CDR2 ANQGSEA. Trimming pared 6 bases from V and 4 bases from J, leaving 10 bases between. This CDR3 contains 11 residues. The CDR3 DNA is TGCAGCGTCACGACGGGATACGAGCAGTACTTC. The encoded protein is CSVTTGYEQYF.

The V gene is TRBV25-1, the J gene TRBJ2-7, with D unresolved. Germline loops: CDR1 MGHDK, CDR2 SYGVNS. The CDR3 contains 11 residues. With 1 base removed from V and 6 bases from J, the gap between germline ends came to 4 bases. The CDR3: CASSELVEQYF. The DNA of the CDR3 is TGTGCCAGCAGTGAATTGGTCGAGCAGTACTTC.

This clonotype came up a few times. DNA for the CDR3: TGTGCCAGCAGGGGCGGGGGTTTAACCGGGGAGCTGTTTTTT. Translated: CASRGGGLTGELFF. The chain recombines TRBV19 with TRBJ2-2; a weak D match, TRBD2 (7 bases). The CDR3 totals 14 residues. Trimming shortened V by 9 bases and J by 5 bases, and 16 bases separated the two germline ends. Germline V lookup: CDR1 LNHDA, CDR2 SQIVND (reference sequence).

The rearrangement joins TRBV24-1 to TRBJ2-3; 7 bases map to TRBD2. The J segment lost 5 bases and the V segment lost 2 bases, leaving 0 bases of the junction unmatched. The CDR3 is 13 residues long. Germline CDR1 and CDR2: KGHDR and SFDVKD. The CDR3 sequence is CATSDWGGDTQYF. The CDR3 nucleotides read TGTGCCACCAGTGATTGGGGGGGAGATACGCAGTATTTT.